This TCR beta chain is drawn from a study of a mutant IDH1 vaccine in newly diagnosed glioma. The wider study: Males made up about 62% and females roughly 38% of treated patients, whose mean age was 40.4 years. Patients got radiotherapy, temozolomide, or both beforehand, and most got both. General study results and limits: Immune responses arising from the vaccine appeared in just under 95% of patients.

Some clones are missing from TCRdb's copy, which holds only in-frame ones; the method was immunoSEQ multiplex PCR. The table has some 59,000 clones, approximately 80% seen once. A remark on this clone: Its matching antigen is unknown.

This CDR3 has 14 amino acids. Per germline, CDR1 MNHEY and CDR2 SMNVEV (reference sequence). V lost 8 bases and J lost 3; bases outside the gene matches: 10. Time point indicated: baseline, week 1 (first vaccination visit). Treatment reported: pre-vaccination baseline after standard-of-care therapy. Diagnosis in the donors showed new WHO grade 3 or 4 astrocytomas that were IDH1-mutant and ATRX-lost. Source: PBMCs, taken from a glioma patient treated with radiotherapy, temozolomide or both. This TCR was sampled from a young man with glioma. V gene TRBV27 combines with J gene TRBJ2-7; TRBD2 agrees at 7 bases. The CDR3 here is CASREAGDFYEQYF. As DNA, the CDR3 is TGTGCCAGCCGCGAGGCGGGAGATTTCTACGAGCAGTACTTC.